What follows describes a single T cell receptor beta chain. Its antigen is unknown. Via MiXCR, TCRdb re-called the 5' RACE reads, giving one row per CDR3 protein. The profile shows roughly 24,000 distinct CDR3 sequences, 9% to 10% of them singletons. This entry is derived from a study of spatial heterogeneity in lung cancer. Whole-study results and caveats: Tumor TCRs that were ubiquitous and expanded showed up in blood more at resection than follow-up.

Time point here: blood at routine non-recurrence follow-up after resection. Whole RNA from tumor, nontumor lung or frozen PBMC was sequenced unsorted. There are 14 residues in the CDR3. V dropped 5 bases and J dropped 0 bases, with 8 bases sitting between them. Germline V CDR1 and CDR2: SGHTA, FQGNSA. The chain combines TRBV7-2 with TRBJ1-5, with D unclear. The specimen comprised PBMCs, sampled at follow-up. The TCR was taken from a male donor with early-stage non-small cell lung cancer. The CDR3: CASSALYSNQPQHF. CDR3 DNA sequence: TGTGCCAGCAGCGCCTTATATAGCAATCAGCCCCAGCATTTT.